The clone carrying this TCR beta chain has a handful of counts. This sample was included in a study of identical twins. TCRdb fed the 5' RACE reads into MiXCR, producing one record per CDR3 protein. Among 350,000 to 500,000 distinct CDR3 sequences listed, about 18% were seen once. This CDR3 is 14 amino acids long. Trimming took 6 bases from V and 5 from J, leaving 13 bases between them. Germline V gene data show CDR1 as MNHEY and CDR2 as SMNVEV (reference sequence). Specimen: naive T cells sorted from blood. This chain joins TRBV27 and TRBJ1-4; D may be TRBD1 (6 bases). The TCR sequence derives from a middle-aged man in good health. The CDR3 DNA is TGTGCCAGCAGCCAACAGGGAGGAAATGAAAAACTGTTTTTT. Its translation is CASSQQGGNEKLFF.